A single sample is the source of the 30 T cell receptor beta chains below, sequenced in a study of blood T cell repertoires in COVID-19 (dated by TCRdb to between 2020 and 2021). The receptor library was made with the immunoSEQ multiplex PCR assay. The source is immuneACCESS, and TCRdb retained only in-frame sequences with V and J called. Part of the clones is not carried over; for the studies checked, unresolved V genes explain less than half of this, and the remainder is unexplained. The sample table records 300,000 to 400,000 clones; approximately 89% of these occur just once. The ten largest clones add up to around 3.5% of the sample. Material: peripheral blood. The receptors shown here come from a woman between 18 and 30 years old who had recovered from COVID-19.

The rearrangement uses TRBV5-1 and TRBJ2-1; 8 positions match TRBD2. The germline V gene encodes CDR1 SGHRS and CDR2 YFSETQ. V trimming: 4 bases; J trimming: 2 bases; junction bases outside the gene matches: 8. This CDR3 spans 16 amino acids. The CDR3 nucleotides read TGCGCCAGCAGCGCCGGACTAGCTCTTACCTACAATGAGCAGTTCTTC. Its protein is CASSAGLALTYNEQFF. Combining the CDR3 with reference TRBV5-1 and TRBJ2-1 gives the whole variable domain KAGVTQTPRYLIKTRGQQVTLSCSPISGHRSVSWYQQTPGQGLQFLFEYFSETQRNKGNFPGRFSGRQFSNSRSEMNVSTLELGDSALYLCASSAGLALTYNEQFFGPGTRLTVL.

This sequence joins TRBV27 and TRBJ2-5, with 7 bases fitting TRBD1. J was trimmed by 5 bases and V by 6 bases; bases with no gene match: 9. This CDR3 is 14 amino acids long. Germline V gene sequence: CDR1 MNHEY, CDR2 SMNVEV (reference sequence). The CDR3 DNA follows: TGTGCCAGCAGGAGGGACGTACAGGGGGAGACCCAGTACTTC. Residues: CASRRDVQGETQYF.

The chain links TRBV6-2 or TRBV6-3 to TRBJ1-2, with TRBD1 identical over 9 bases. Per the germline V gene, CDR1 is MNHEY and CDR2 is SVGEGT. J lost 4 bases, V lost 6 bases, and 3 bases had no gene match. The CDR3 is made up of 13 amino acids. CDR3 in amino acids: CASSQGQGYGYTF. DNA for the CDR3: TGTGCCAGCAGCCAGGGACAGGGCTATGGCTACACCTTC.

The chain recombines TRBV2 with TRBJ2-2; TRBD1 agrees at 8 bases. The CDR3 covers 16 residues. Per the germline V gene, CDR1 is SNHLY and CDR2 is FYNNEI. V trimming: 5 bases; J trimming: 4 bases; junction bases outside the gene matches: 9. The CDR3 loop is CASSSGQGWTTGELFF. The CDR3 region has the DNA TGTGCCAGCAGTTCCGGACAGGGATGGACCACCGGGGAGCTGTTTTTT.

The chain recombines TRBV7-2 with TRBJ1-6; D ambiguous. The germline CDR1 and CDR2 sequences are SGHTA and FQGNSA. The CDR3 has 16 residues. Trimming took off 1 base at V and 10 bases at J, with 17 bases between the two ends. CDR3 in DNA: TGTGCCAGCAGCTTAGTAAGTGGGCAGGTGTACTCACCCCTCCACTTT. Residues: CASSLVSGQVYSPLHF.

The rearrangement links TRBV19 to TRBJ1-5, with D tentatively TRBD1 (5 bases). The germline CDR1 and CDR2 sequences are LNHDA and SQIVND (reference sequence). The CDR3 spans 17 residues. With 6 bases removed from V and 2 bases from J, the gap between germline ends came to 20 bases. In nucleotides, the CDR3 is TGTGCCAGTAGCGCAGGGTTGCGTCTTGCCGGCAATCAGCCCCAGCATTTT. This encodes CASSAGLRLAGNQPQHF.

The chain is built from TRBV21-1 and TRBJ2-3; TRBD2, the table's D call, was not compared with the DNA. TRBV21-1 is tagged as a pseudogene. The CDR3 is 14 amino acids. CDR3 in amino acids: CASSSSGLVNTQYF. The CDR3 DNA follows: TGTGCCAGCAGCAGCTCCGGACTAGTTAATACGCAGTATTTT.

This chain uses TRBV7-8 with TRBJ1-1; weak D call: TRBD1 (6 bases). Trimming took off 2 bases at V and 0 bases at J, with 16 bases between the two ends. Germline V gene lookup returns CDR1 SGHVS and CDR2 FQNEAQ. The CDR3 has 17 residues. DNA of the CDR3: TGTGCCAGCAGCTTAAGGGATTACAGGGTAGTGAACACTGAAGCTTTCTTT. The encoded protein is CASSLRDYRVVNTEAFF.

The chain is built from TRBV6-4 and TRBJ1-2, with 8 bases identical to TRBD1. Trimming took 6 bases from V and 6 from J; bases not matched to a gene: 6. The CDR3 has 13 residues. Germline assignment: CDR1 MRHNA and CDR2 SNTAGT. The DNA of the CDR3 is TGTGCCAGCAGGGAAACAGGGGGAAATGGCTACACCTTC. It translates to CASRETGGNGYTF.

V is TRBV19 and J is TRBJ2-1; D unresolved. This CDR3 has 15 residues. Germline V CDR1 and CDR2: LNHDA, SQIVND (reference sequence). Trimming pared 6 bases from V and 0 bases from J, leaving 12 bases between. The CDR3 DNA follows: TGTGCCAGTAGAATCTCCAGCGCCTCCTACAATGAGCAGTTCTTC. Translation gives CASRISSASYNEQFF. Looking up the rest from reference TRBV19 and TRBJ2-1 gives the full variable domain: DGGITQSPKYLFRKEGQNVTLSCEQNLNHDAMYWYRQDPGQGLRLIYYSQIVNDFQKGDIAEGYSVSREKKESFPLTVTSAQKNPTAFYLCASRISSASYNEQFFGPGTRLTVL.

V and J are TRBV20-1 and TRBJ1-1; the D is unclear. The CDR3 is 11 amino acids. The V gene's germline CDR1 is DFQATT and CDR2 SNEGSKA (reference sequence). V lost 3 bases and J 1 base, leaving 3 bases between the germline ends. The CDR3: CSARRNTEAFF. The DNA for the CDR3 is TGCAGTGCTAGGCGGAACACTGAAGCTTTCTTT.

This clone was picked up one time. Written as DNA, the CDR3 is TGTGCCAGCACGGAACTAGCGATAAGCTCCTACGAGCAGTACGTC. Amino acid sequence: CASTELAISSYEQYV. V gene TRBV2 combines with J gene TRBJ2-7, with 7 nucleotides matching TRBD2. V lost 7 bases to trimming and J lost 0 bases; unmatched junction nucleotides: 9. The CDR3 consists of 15 residues. Germline V CDR1 and CDR2: SNHLY, FYNNEI.

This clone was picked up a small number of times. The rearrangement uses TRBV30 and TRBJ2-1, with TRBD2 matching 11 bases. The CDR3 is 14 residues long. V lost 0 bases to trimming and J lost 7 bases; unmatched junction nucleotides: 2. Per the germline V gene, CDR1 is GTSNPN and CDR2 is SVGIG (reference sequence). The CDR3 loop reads CAWSVRLAGNEQFF. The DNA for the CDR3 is TGTGCCTGGAGTGTACGACTAGCGGGGAATGAGCAGTTCTTC.

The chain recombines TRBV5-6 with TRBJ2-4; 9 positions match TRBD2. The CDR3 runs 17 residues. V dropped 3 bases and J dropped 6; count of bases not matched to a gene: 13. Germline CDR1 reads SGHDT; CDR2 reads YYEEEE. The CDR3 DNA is TGTGCCAGCAGCTCAACTAGCGGGTCAATCGGAAGAAACATTCAGTACTTC. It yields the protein CASSSTSGSIGRNIQYF.

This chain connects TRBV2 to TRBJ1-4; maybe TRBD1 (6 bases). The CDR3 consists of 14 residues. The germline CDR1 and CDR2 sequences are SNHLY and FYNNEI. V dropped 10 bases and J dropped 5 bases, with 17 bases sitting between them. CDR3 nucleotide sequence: TGTGCCATCGACGCGGACAGACAAAATGAAAAACTGTTTTTT. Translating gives CAIDADRQNEKLFF.

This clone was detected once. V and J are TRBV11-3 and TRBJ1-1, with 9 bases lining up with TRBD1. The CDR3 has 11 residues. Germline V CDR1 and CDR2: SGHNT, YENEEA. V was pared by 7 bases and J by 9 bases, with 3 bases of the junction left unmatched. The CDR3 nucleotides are TGTGCCAGCAACTACAGGGGGCAAGCTTTCTTT. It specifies CASNYRGQAFF.

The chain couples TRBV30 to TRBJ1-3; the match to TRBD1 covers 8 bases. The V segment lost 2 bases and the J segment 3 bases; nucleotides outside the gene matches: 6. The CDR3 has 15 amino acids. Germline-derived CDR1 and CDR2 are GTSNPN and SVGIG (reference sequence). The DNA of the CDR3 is TGTGCCTGGAGTTCGTTGACAGGGGATGGAAACACCATATATTTT. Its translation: CAWSSLTGDGNTIYF.

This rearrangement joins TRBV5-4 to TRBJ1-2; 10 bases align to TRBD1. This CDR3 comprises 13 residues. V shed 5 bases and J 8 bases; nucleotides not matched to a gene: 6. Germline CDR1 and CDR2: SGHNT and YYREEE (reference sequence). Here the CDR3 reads CASRPGQGFGYTF. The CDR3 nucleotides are TGTGCCAGCAGGCCGGGACAGGGGTTCGGCTACACCTTC.

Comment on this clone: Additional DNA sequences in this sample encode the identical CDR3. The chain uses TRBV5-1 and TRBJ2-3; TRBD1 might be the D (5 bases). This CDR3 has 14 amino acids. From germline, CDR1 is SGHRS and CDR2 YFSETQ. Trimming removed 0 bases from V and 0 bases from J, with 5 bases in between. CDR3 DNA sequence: TGCGCCAGCAGCTTGGGACAGAGCACAGATACGCAGTATTTT. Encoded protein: CASSLGQSTDTQYF. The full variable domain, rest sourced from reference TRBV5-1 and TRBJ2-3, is KAGVTQTPRYLIKTRGQQVTLSCSPISGHRSVSWYQQTPGQGLQFLFEYFSETQRNKGNFPGRFSGRQFSNSRSEMNVSTLELGDSALYLCASSLGQSTDTQYFGPGTRLTVL.

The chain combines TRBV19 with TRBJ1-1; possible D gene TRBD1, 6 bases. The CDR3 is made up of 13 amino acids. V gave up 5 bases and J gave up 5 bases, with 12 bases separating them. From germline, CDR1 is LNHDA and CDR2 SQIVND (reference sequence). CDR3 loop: CASSQGQGTEAFF. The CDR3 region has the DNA TGTGCCAGTAGTCAGGGGCAGGGAACTGAAGCTTTCTTT.

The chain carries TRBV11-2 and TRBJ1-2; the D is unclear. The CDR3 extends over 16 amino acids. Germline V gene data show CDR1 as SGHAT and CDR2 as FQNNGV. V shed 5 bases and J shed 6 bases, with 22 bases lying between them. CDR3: CASSGPPGVRRDGYTF. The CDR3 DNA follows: TGTGCCAGCAGCGGACCACCGGGAGTACGAAGGGATGGCTACACCTTC. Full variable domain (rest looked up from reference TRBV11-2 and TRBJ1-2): EAGVAQSPRYKIIEKRQSVAFWCNPISGHATLYWYQQILGQGPKLLIQFQNNGVVDDSQLPKDRFSAERLKGVDSTLKIQPAKLEDSAVYLCASSGPPGVRRDGYTFGSGTRLTVV.

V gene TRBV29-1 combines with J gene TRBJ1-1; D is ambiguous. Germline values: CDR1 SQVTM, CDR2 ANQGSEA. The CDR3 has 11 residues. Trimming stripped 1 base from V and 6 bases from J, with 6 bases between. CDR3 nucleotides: TGCAGCGTTGAAGTATTTTCTGAAGCTTTCTTT. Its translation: CSVEVFSEAFF.

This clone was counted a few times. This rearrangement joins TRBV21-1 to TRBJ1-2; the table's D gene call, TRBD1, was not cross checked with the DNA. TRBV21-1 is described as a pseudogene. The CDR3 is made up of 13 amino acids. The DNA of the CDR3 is TGTGCCAGCAGCACACCACAGGGCGGTGGCTACACCTTC. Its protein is CASSTPQGGGYTF.

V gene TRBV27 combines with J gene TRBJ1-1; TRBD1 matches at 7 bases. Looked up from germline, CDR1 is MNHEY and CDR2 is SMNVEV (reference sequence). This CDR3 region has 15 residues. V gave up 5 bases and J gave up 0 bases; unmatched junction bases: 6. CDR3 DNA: TGTGCCAGCAGTGGGATACAGGGGATGAACACTGAAGCTTTCTTT. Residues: CASSGIQGMNTEAFF.

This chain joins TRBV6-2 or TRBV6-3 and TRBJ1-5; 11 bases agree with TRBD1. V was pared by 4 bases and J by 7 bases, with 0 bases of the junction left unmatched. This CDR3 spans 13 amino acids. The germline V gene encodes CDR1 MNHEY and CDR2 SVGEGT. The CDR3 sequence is CASSWTGGQPQHF. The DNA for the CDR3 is TGTGCCAGCAGTTGGACAGGGGGCCAGCCCCAGCATTTT.

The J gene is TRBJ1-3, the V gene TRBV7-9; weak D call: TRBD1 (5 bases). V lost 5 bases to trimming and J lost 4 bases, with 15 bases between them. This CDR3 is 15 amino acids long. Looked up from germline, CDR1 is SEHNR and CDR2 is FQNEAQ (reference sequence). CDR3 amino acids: CASSDNQGGGNTIYF. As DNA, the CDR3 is TGTGCCAGCAGCGATAACCAGGGAGGGGGAAACACCATATATTTT.

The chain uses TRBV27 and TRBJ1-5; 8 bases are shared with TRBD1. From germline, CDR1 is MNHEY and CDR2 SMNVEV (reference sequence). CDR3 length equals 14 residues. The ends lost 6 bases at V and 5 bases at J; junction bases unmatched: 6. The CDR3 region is CASSQGAGYQPQHF. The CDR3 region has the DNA TGTGCCAGCAGCCAGGGGGCGGGTTATCAGCCCCAGCATTTT.

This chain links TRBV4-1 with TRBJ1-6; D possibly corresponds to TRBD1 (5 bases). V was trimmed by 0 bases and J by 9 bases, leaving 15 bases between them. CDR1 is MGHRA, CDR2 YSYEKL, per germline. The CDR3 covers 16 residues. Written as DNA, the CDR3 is TGCGCCAGCAGCCAAGAGGGGAGGGGAGCAACTTCACCCCTCCACTTT. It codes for CASSQEGRGATSPLHF.

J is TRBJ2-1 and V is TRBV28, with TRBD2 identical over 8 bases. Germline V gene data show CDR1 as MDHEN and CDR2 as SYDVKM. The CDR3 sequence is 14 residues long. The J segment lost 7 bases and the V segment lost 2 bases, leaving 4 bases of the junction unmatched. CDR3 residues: CASSLPGGSNEQFF. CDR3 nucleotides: TGTGCCAGCAGTTTACCGGGAGGGTCGAATGAGCAGTTCTTC.

DNA for the CDR3: TGTGCCAGCTGTGTGCCCAATAGGCGGGGGGGGGAGACCCAGTACTTC. It codes for CASCVPNRRGGETQYF. The chain combines TRBV2 with TRBJ2-5; 9 nucleotides align to TRBD2. CDR1 SNHLY and CDR2 FYNNEI come from the germline V gene. After removal of 8 bases from V and 5 bases from J, the junction contained 15 bases not matched to a gene. This CDR3 has 16 amino acids.